One and the same sample provided the 16 T cell receptor beta chains below, sequenced in a study of blood T cells in healthy people across ages. Sample-barcoded 5' priming and a J-beta primer mix drove a second PCR of roughly 7 to 11 cycles. Each CDR3 protein is one row after TCRdb ran MiXCR on the 5' RACE reads. This table has 1.5 million to 1.8 million distinct CDR3 sequences, approximately 43% appearing once. The sample was blood. Receptors were obtained from a young woman in good health.

The chain uses TRBV27 and TRBJ1-2; TRBD1 matches at 8 bases. The CDR3 contains 16 residues. The V gene end was trimmed by 5 bases and the J gene end by 4 bases; junction bases not matched to a gene: 12. The germline gives CDR1 MNHEY, CDR2 SMNVEV (reference sequence). CDR3 sequence reads: CASSPSTRQGTYGYTF. For the CDR3, the DNA is TGTGCCAGCAGTCCATCCACCCGACAGGGGACCTATGGCTACACCTTC.

This clonotype was counted between two and nine times. The V and J genes are TRBV14 and TRBJ2-7, with a tentative D call TRBD2 (5 bases). Trimming left V 1 base short and J 7 bases short, with 23 bases between. The CDR3 sequence is 17 residues long. Germline values: CDR1 SGHDN, CDR2 FVKESK. The CDR3 spells CASSQVRGRETYNEQYF. The CDR3 coding sequence is TGTGCCAGCAGCCAAGTACGAGGGAGAGAAACCTACAATGAGCAGTACTTC.

This chain uses TRBV19 with TRBJ1-1; no clear D. The V and J ends lost 7 bases and 6 bases respectively, with 9 bases between them. The length of the CDR3 is 11 residues. Germline V gives CDR1 LNHDA, CDR2 SQIVND (reference sequence). As DNA, the CDR3 is TGTGCCAGTAAGGGTTACGCTGAAGCTTTCTTT. Protein product: CASKGYAEAFF.

In regard to this clonotype: At one of its ends the junction is not consistent with the germline gene, which may arise from a read error. The chain links TRBV7-2 to TRBJ2-1; D gene uncertain. This CDR3 spans 14 amino acids. Germline-derived CDR1 and CDR2 are SGHTA and FQGNSA. CDR3 residues: CANSPESSYNEQFF. In nucleotides, the CDR3 is TGTGCCAACAGCCCCGAGAGCTCCTACAATGAGCAGTTCTTC.

The CDR3 DNA sequence: TGTGCCAGCAACGTCTTTCGGGGCTACGAGCAGTACTTC. This codes for CASNVFRGYEQYF. The chain recombines TRBV6-1 with TRBJ2-7; possibly TRBD2 for D (5 bases). This CDR3 comprises 13 residues. V shed 7 bases and J shed 3 bases, with 13 bases lying between them. The germline gives CDR1 MNHNS, CDR2 SASEGT.

In its sample, this clonotype was seen a few times. This chain links TRBV2 with TRBJ1-2, with TRBD1 identical over 9 bases. CDR3 size: 13 residues. V dropped 7 bases and J dropped 6; count of bases not matched to a gene: 6. Germline CDR1 and CDR2: SNHLY and FYNNEI. The CDR3 loop reads CASTPGQGNGYTF. The CDR3 nucleotides read TGTGCCAGCACTCCGGGACAGGGAAATGGCTACACCTTC. The full variable domain, completed using reference TRBV2 and TRBJ1-2, is EPEVTQTPSHQVTQMGQEVILRCVPISNHLYFYWYRQILGQKVEFLVSFYNNEISEKSEIFDDQFSVERPDGSNFTLKIRSTKLEDSAMYFCASTPGQGNGYTFGSGTRLTVV.

The gene calls are TRBV6-2 or TRBV6-3 and TRBJ2-3; D uncertain. V was clipped by 5 bases and J by 2 bases, with 14 bases between them. The CDR3 loop spans 15 amino acids. The germline CDR1 and CDR2 sequences are MNHEY and SVGEGT. As DNA, the CDR3 is TGTGCCAGCAGTACCGGGTCCGTCTACACAGATACGCAGTATTTT. Translated, it gives CASSTGSVYTDTQYF.

This sequence joins TRBV9 and TRBJ1-1; D call uncertain. Germline assignment: CDR1 SGDLS and CDR2 YYNGEE. The CDR3 consists of 15 residues. The germline V and J ends were trimmed by 0 bases and 1 base, with 10 bases remaining between them. CDR3 nucleotide sequence: TGTGCCAGCAGCGTAGGGGGTCAGCGGAACACTGAAGCTTTCTTT. Translation: CASSVGGQRNTEAFF.

As DNA, the CDR3 is TGTGCCAGCAGCTTAGATGGGGGGGCGGGCGGCTACACCTTC. Its translation: CASSLDGGAGGYTF. The V gene is TRBV7-8, the J gene TRBJ1-2, with D possibly being TRBD1 (6 bases). The CDR3 length is 14 residues. V lost 1 base to trimming and J lost 8 bases, with 14 bases between them. Germline V gives CDR1 SGHVS, CDR2 FQNEAQ.

This clonotype was observed at least ten times. The chain couples TRBV7-2 to TRBJ1-2; D gene ambiguous. V lost 3 bases to trimming and J lost 1 base, with 9 bases between them. This CDR3 contains 14 residues. The V gene's germline CDR1 is SGHTA and CDR2 FQGNSA. The CDR3 region is CASSLATVNYGYTF. The CDR3 DNA sequence: TGTGCCAGCAGCTTGGCCACAGTTAACTATGGCTACACCTTC.

This clonotype has more than one count but fewer than ten. The chain has TRBV12-3 or TRBV12-4 and TRBJ2-3; perhaps D is TRBD1 or TRBD2 (6 bases each). The CDR3 spans 16 residues. V lost 9 bases and J 4 bases, leaving 23 bases between the germline ends. The CDR3 reads CASIGGPKSYADTQYF. The CDR3 coding sequence is TGTGCCAGTATCGGGGGCCCAAAGTCGTACGCAGATACGCAGTATTTT.

The rearrangement links TRBV25-1 to TRBJ1-2; D gene unclear. Between the trimmed V and J ends, which lost 3 bases and 3 bases, there was a span of 11 bases. The CDR3 is 14 residues long. Germline V gives CDR1 MGHDK, CDR2 SYGVNS. The CDR3 coding sequence is TGTGCCAGCAGTGAGCGAAACTTTTACTATGGCTACACCTTC. It is translated as CASSERNFYYGYTF.

This clonotype was counted between two and nine times. This chain uses TRBV5-1 with TRBJ2-7, with 8 positions matching TRBD2. CDR3 length equals 15 residues. CDR1 is SGHRS and CDR2 is YFSETQ in the germline V gene. V lost 6 bases, J lost 3 bases, and 11 bases stayed unmatched. The CDR3 loop is CASNPGGGGRYEQYF. The CDR3 DNA reads as TGCGCCAGCAACCCCGGGGGGGGAGGCCGCTACGAGCAGTACTTC. Full variable domain (outside the CDR3, taken from reference TRBV5-1 and TRBJ2-7): KAGVTQTPRYLIKTRGQQVTLSCSPISGHRSVSWYQQTPGQGLQFLFEYFSETQRNKGNFPGRFSGRQFSNSRSEMNVSTLELGDSALYLCASNPGGGGRYEQYFGPGTRLTVT.

V usage is TRBV20-1 and J usage is TRBJ1-5; D is perhaps TRBD1 (6 bases). Trimming stripped 5 bases from V and 6 bases from J, with 11 bases between. Germline CDR1 and CDR2: DFQATT and SNEGSKA (reference sequence). The CDR3 covers 12 residues. CDR3 loop: CSARGPGQPQHF. Written as DNA, the CDR3 is TGCAGTGCTCGGGGGCCCGGTCAGCCCCAGCATTTT.

CDR3 loop: CASSTIAGVDTDTQYF. DNA for the CDR3: TGTGCCAGCAGTACCATAGCGGGAGTCGACACAGATACGCAGTATTTT. V is TRBV27 and J is TRBJ2-3, with 9 bases lining up with TRBD2. The ends lost 5 bases at V and 2 bases at J; junction bases unmatched: 8. The CDR3 extends over 16 amino acids. Germline loops: CDR1 MNHEY, CDR2 SMNVEV (reference sequence).

The chain links TRBV4-3 to TRBJ2-7; D call uncertain. The J call is uncertain, as TRBJ2-4 better fits the DNA end. This CDR3 contains 15 residues. CDR1 and CDR2 (germline): LGHNA, YSLEER. In DNA form, the CDR3 reads TGCGCCAGCAGCCAAGAAAAGGCTCCAGCGAACATTCAGTACTTC. Translating it yields CASSQEKAPANIQYF.